The 27 T cell receptor beta chains below come from one sample, sequenced in a study of cytomegalovirus exposure and HLA in healthy donors. PCR primers comprised 60 Vbeta and 13 Jbeta primers. The table came from immunoSEQ multiplex PCR; TCRdb's copy has only in-frame clones and leaves some out. The data contain some 110,000 clones, nearly 80% of them singletons. The material sequenced was PBMCs. These receptors all stem from a man aged 55 to 70 in good health and CMV-seropositive.

This clone has only a few counts. This chain links TRBV6-6 with TRBJ1-4; 7 nucleotides line up with TRBD1. Looked up from germline, CDR1 is MNHNY and CDR2 is SVGAGI (reference sequence). The CDR3 loop spans 14 amino acids. Germline trimming cut 5 bases from V and 6 bases from J; bases unmatched to any gene: 6. As DNA, the CDR3 is TGTGCCAGCAGTATCGGGACAGCTTATGAAAAACTGTTTTTT. Its protein is CASSIGTAYEKLFF.

The chain uses TRBV5-4 and TRBJ2-3, with a tentative D call TRBD2 (6 bases). Germline V gene sequence: CDR1 SGHNT, CDR2 YYREEE (reference sequence). The CDR3 sequence is 16 residues long. The V gene lost 1 base and the J gene lost 2 bases, with 14 bases spanning the gap. CDR3 DNA: TGTGCCAGCAGCTTGCAAGGCGGGGAGGTCACAGATACGCAGTATTTT. Translating it yields CASSLQGGEVTDTQYF.

The chain employs TRBV11-2 and TRBJ2-2; tentatively, D is TRBD2 (5 bases). Germline-derived CDR1 and CDR2 are SGHAT and FQNNGV. V gave up 5 bases and J gave up 7 bases, with 11 bases separating them. The CDR3 is made up of 13 amino acids. The CDR3 reads CASSLVEDGELFF. CDR3 DNA sequence: TGTGCCAGCAGCCTAGTGGAGGACGGGGAGCTGTTTTTT. The variable domain in full, completed from reference TRBV11-2 and TRBJ2-2, reads EAGVAQSPRYKIIEKRQSVAFWCNPISGHATLYWYQQILGQGPKLLIQFQNNGVVDDSQLPKDRFSAERLKGVDSTLKIQPAKLEDSAVYLCASSLVEDGELFFGEGSRLTVL.

The chain is built from TRBV7-2 and TRBJ2-1; 8 bases fit TRBD1. This CDR3 has 15 residues. CDR1 and CDR2 from the germline V gene are SGHTA and FQGNSA. J lost 9 bases, V lost 5 bases, and 12 bases had no gene match. The CDR3 DNA follows: TGTGCCAGCAGCCCCGGTCGGACAGGGAGTGGTGAGCAGTTCTTC. It codes for CASSPGRTGSGEQFF.

The chain couples TRBV7-9 to TRBJ2-7, with D perhaps TRBD2 (6 bases). V dropped 4 bases and J dropped 6 bases, with 22 bases sitting between them. Germline V CDR1 and CDR2: SEHNR, FQNEAQ (reference sequence). This CDR3 has 16 amino acids. The CDR3 region has the DNA TGTGCCAGCAGCTCAAGGGGCGGGATCTCATTTCGCGAGCAGTACTTC. Residues: CASSSRGGISFREQYF.

The V and J genes are TRBV14 and TRBJ2-3, with a possible D match to TRBD2 (5 bases). The CDR3 runs 15 residues. Trimming stripped 3 bases from V and 2 bases from J, with 12 bases between. From germline, CDR1 is SGHDN and CDR2 FVKESK. The CDR3 protein is CASSQFRRVTDTQYF. As DNA, the CDR3 is TGTGCCAGCAGCCAGTTTAGGCGGGTCACAGATACGCAGTATTTT.

The chain uses TRBV12-5 and TRBJ1-1, with 9 bases matching TRBD1. There are 14 residues in the CDR3. The V gene's germline CDR1 is LGHNT and CDR2 FRNRAP. The ends lost 1 base at V and 4 bases at J; junction bases unmatched: 1. For the CDR3, the DNA is TGTGCTAGTGGTTTGGGGGACAGGGTCACTGAAGCTTTCTTT. Its translation: CASGLGDRVTEAFF. The full variable domain, completed using reference TRBV12-5 and TRBJ1-1, is DARVTQTPRHKVTEMGQEVTMRCQPILGHNTVFWYRQTMMQGLELLAYFRNRAPLDDSGMPKDRFSAEMPDATLATLKIQPSEPRDSAVYFCASGLGDRVTEAFFGQGTRLTVV.

V gene TRBV27 combines with J gene TRBJ1-1; D might be TRBD1 (6 bases). The germline gives CDR1 MNHEY, CDR2 SMNVEV (reference sequence). V lost 11 bases, J lost 5 bases, and 18 bases lay in between. This CDR3 region has 13 residues. CDR3 nucleotides: TGTGCCGCACACAGGGTTGATGGGACTGAAGCTTTCTTT. Its protein product is CAAHRVDGTEAFF.

The chain joins TRBV4-2 to TRBJ2-1, with D possibly being TRBD2 (7 bases). Trimming took off 1 base at V and 2 bases at J, with 9 bases between the two ends. Germline CDR1 and CDR2: LGHNA and YNFKEQ. The CDR3 spans 15 residues. The CDR3 here is CASSQVGGPYNEQFF. The CDR3 DNA reads as TGTGCCAGCAGCCAAGTCGGGGGGCCCTACAATGAGCAGTTCTTC.

The CDR3, as DNA: TGTGCTAGTGGTTCGGGACTAGCGGGGGCCTTCAGGCACGAGCAGTACTTC. Protein: CASGSGLAGAFRHEQYF. The chain employs TRBV12-5 and TRBJ2-7; 14 bases fit TRBD2. With V trimmed by 4 bases and J by 5 bases, 10 bases remained unmatched. CDR1 LGHNT and CDR2 FRNRAP come from the germline V gene. The CDR3 is made up of 17 amino acids.

The DNA of the CDR3 is TGCGCCAGCAGCTCCTTAGCGGGGGGGCCTCGGGAGCAGTACTTC. Residues: CASSSLAGGPREQYF. J is TRBJ2-7 and V is TRBV5-1, with TRBD2 matching over 11 bases. The CDR3 consists of 15 residues. V lost 3 bases and J lost 7; bases outside the gene matches: 9. CDR1 and CDR2 (germline): SGHRS, YFSETQ.

V gene TRBV6-1 combines with J gene TRBJ1-1; D is unresolved. Trimming pared 6 bases from V and 11 bases from J, leaving 22 bases between. Germline V gives CDR1 MNHNS, CDR2 SASEGT. The CDR3 covers 14 residues. The CDR3 coding sequence is TGTGCCAGCAGAATCCCAGGAGGCCTAGGTGCGGCTTTCTTT. This codes for CASRIPGGLGAAFF.

V gene TRBV28 combines with J gene TRBJ1-2; 11 bases match TRBD1. Germline loops: CDR1 MDHEN, CDR2 SYDVKM. The junction had 12 bases not matched to a gene; V was cut back by 10 bases and J by 8 bases. This CDR3 is built from 14 residues. The CDR3 DNA follows: TGTGCCACCAGCTGGGACAGGGGGTTCAGCGGCTACACCTTC. This gives the protein CATSWDRGFSGYTF.

This chain uses TRBV28 with TRBJ2-5, with D perhaps matching TRBD1 (6 bases). The germline CDR1 and CDR2 sequences are MDHEN and SYDVKM. Trimming removed 4 bases at V and 1 base at J, with 16 bases between. The CDR3 sequence is 16 residues long. The CDR3 region has the DNA TGTGCCAGCAGTTATACGGGACACCAAACCCAAGAGACCCAGTACTTC. This sequence encodes CASSYTGHQTQETQYF. Drawing the rest from reference TRBV28 and TRBJ2-5, the complete variable domain is DVKVTQSSRYLVKRTGEKVFLECVQDMDHENMFWYRQDPGLGLRLIYFSYDVKMKEKGDIPEGYSVSREKKERFSLILESASTNQTSMYLCASSYTGHQTQETQYFGPGTRLLVL.

This clone was found once. The chain links TRBV27 to TRBJ2-7; 14 positions match TRBD2. The germline CDR1 and CDR2 sequences are MNHEY and SMNVEV (reference sequence). J was trimmed by 5 bases and V by 5 bases; bases with no gene match: 11. This CDR3 region has 17 residues. The CDR3 nucleotides are TGTGCCAGCAGTAACCTCGCCGGGACTAGCGGGGGTAACGAGCAGTACTTC. This gives the protein CASSNLAGTSGGNEQYF.

The chain links TRBV29-1 to TRBJ1-2; 7 bases are shared with TRBD1. The junction had 10 bases not matched to a gene; V was cut back by 4 bases and J by 5 bases. Germline loops: CDR1 SQVTM, CDR2 ANQGSEA. The CDR3 length is 14 residues. CDR3 sequence reads: CSVAVPGQLYGYTF. In DNA, the CDR3 is TGCAGCGTTGCAGTCCCGGGACAGCTTTATGGCTACACCTTC.

This sequence joins TRBV7-2 and TRBJ2-1; D is unclear. The CDR3 runs to 13 residues. The V gene's germline CDR1 is SGHTA and CDR2 FQGNSA. V lost 2 bases and J 10 bases, leaving 12 bases between the germline ends. CDR3 residues: CASSLLSLREQFF. The CDR3 DNA is TGTGCCAGCAGCTTATTGTCTCTTCGGGAGCAGTTCTTC.

This chain connects TRBV19 to TRBJ2-7; 14 bases map to TRBD2. Germline loops: CDR1 LNHDA, CDR2 SQIVND (reference sequence). CDR3 size: 16 residues. V dropped 6 bases and J dropped 3; count of bases not matched to a gene: 7. The CDR3 DNA follows: TGTGCCAGTAGCCTCATGGGGACTAGCGGGGGCTACGAGCAGTACTTC. The encoded protein is CASSLMGTSGGYEQYF.

This clone appeared a single time. The chain couples TRBV19 to TRBJ1-1; D is unclear. This CDR3 comprises 16 residues. The V and J ends lost 4 bases and 5 bases respectively, with 20 bases between them. Germline V CDR1 and CDR2: LNHDA, SQIVND (reference sequence). Written as DNA, the CDR3 is TGTGCCAGTAGTACCACCTTGACATTCCCAGGAACTGAAGCTTTCTTT. This sequence encodes CASSTTLTFPGTEAFF.

This rearrangement joins TRBV4-3 to TRBJ2-2; 8 bases fit TRBD2. V gave up 0 bases and J gave up 5 bases; unmatched junction bases: 2. The germline V gene has CDR1 LGHNA and CDR2 YSLEER. The CDR3 runs to 15 residues. CDR3 DNA sequence: TGCGCCAGCAGCCAAGACGCGGGGGGTACCGGGGAGCTGTTTTTT. This translates into CASSQDAGGTGELFF.

The rearrangement links TRBV7-2 to TRBJ2-7; D remains ambiguous. Germline V CDR1 and CDR2: SGHTA, FQGNSA. Trimming removed 1 base at V and 0 bases at J, with 16 bases between. The CDR3 is made up of 17 amino acids. The CDR3 sequence: CASSLVPSRRTSYEQYF. The DNA of the CDR3 is TGTGCCAGCAGCTTAGTACCCTCGAGGCGCACCTCCTACGAGCAGTACTTC.

The rearrangement uses TRBV11-2 and TRBJ1-4; no reliable D call. This CDR3 contains 16 residues. V shed 2 bases and J shed 8 bases, with 18 bases lying between them. Germline V gene lookup returns CDR1 SGHAT and CDR2 FQNNGV. The chain's CDR3 is CASSLKEAGAGEKLFF. CDR3 sequence (DNA): TGTGCCAGCAGCTTAAAGGAGGCGGGCGCGGGGGAAAAACTGTTTTTT. The entire variable domain, with the rest obtained from reference TRBV11-2 and TRBJ1-4, is as follows: EAGVAQSPRYKIIEKRQSVAFWCNPISGHATLYWYQQILGQGPKLLIQFQNNGVVDDSQLPKDRFSAERLKGVDSTLKIQPAKLEDSAVYLCASSLKEAGAGEKLFFGSGTQLSVL.

This clone showed up just a few times. The chain combines TRBV5-8 with TRBJ1-3, with D unresolved. Between the trimmed V and J ends, which lost 4 bases and 4 bases, there was a span of 9 bases. Germline V gene lookup returns CDR1 SGHTS and CDR2 YDEGEE. The CDR3 extends over 13 amino acids. CDR3 sequence (DNA): TGTGCCAGCAGCCCAAGCAGGGGAAACACCATATATTTT. Translating gives CASSPSRGNTIYF. Full variable domain (remainder filled in from reference TRBV5-8 and TRBJ1-3): EAGVTQSPTHLIKTRGQQATLRCSPISGHTSVYWYQQALGLGLQFLLWYDEGEERNRGNFPPRFSGRQFPNYSSELNVNALELEDSALYLCASSPSRGNTIYFGEGSWLTVV.

Here the CDR3 reads CASSFEGLAGDTGELFF. CDR3 nucleotides: TGTGCCAGCAGTTTCGAAGGACTAGCGGGGGACACCGGGGAGCTGTTTTTT. The chain recombines TRBV27 with TRBJ2-2; 13 bases match TRBD2. Unmatched junction bases numbered 4, after V lost 3 bases and J lost 3 bases. The V gene's germline CDR1 is MNHEY and CDR2 SMNVEV (reference sequence). The CDR3 sequence is 17 residues long.

This sequence joins TRBV29-1 and TRBJ2-5; 13 bases fit TRBD2. The CDR3 is 17 residues long. The germline gives CDR1 SQVTM, CDR2 ANQGSEA. The V segment lost 2 bases and the J segment 11 bases; nucleotides outside the gene matches: 17. The CDR3 DNA sequence: TGCAGCGTTGAACTACTTCTTGGGGGACTAGCGGGGTCTAAGCAGTACTTC. Translation gives CSVELLLGGLAGSKQYF.

The DNA of the CDR3 is TGTGCCAGCAGCCCCTCTATCCAGGCACCCCTCCACTTT. It yields the protein CASSPSIQAPLHF. This rearrangement joins TRBV5-6 to TRBJ1-6; no reliable D call. CDR3 size: 13 residues. The V and J ends lost 4 bases and 11 bases respectively, with 13 bases between them. Germline V gene data show CDR1 as SGHDT and CDR2 as YYEEEE.

This rearrangement joins TRBV20-1 to TRBJ1-2; no reliable D call. This CDR3 spans 11 amino acids. Trimming took 5 bases from V and 1 from J, leaving 5 bases between them. Per the germline V gene, CDR1 is DFQATT and CDR2 is SNEGSKA (reference sequence). CDR3 coding DNA: TGCAGTGCTCCCCATAACTATGGCTACACCTTC. This encodes CSAPHNYGYTF.